Listed here are 25 T cell receptor beta chains from one sample, sequenced in a study of blood T cell repertoires in COVID-19. Generated by immunoSEQ multiplex PCR, the TCRdb table keeps only in-frame clones and is missing some. Of under 150,000 clones in the sample, over 65% are singletons; the top ten hold around 4.8%. The sample comprised peripheral blood. The receptors shown here come from a woman older than 75 with active or convalescent COVID-19.

The genes are TRBV28 and TRBJ2-1; 8 nucleotides agree with TRBD1. The CDR3 runs to 16 residues. Germline CDR1 and CDR2: MDHEN and SYDVKM. Unmatched junction bases numbered 14, after V lost 6 bases and J lost 7 bases. The CDR3 DNA sequence: TGTGCCAGCAGCCCATCAGGACAGGGAAGGGGGAATGAGCAGTTCTTC. It translates to CASSPSGQGRGNEQFF.

J is TRBJ2-2 and V is TRBV7-9; TRBD1 matches 8 bases. The ends lost 4 bases at V and 4 bases at J; junction bases unmatched: 5. Germline V gene sequence: CDR1 SEHNR, CDR2 FQNEAQ (reference sequence). This CDR3 is 15 amino acids long. Here the CDR3 DNA reads TGTGCCAGCAGCTCAACCGGGACAGGCACCGGGGAGCTGTTTTTT. Its translation: CASSSTGTGTGELFF.

The chain joins TRBV25-1 to TRBJ1-2; 8 bases are shared with TRBD1. The V segment lost 3 bases and the J segment 9 bases; nucleotides outside the gene matches: 9. The CDR3 covers 14 residues. Germline-derived CDR1 and CDR2 are MGHDK and SYGVNS. The CDR3 loop is CASSDPGQDASYTF. CDR3 sequence (DNA): TGTGCCAGCAGTGATCCGGGACAGGATGCGAGCTACACCTTC.

This rearrangement joins TRBV5-1 to TRBJ1-1; D possibly corresponds to TRBD1 (5 bases). Germline CDR1 is SGHRS and CDR2 is YFSETQ. The CDR3 runs to 14 residues. The V and J ends lost 4 bases and 3 bases respectively, with 13 bases between them. CDR3 sequence: CASSLHWGDTEAFF. The CDR3 DNA is TGCGCCAGCAGCCTCCACTGGGGGGACACTGAAGCTTTCTTT. Variable domain in full (rest from reference TRBV5-1 and TRBJ1-1): KAGVTQTPRYLIKTRGQQVTLSCSPISGHRSVSWYQQTPGQGLQFLFEYFSETQRNKGNFPGRFSGRQFSNSRSEMNVSTLELGDSALYLCASSLHWGDTEAFFGQGTRLTVV.

Concerning this clone: Relative to the germline gene, one junction end is altered; a read error may explain this. The chain links TRBV28 to TRBJ2-7; D perhaps matches TRBD1 (6 bases). The CDR3 extends over 14 amino acids. CDR1 MDHEN and CDR2 SYDVKM come from the germline V gene. CDR3 bases: TGTGCCAGCAGTTTAACGTTGGTCGGTTTGGACAGATCCTTC. This codes for CASSLTLVGLDRSF.

This clone is classed as medium-sized (0.01 to 0.1%). CDR3 protein: CASSESYSNQPQHF. The CDR3 DNA is TGTGCCAGCAGTGAAAGCTATAGCAATCAGCCCCAGCATTTT. V is TRBV2 and J is TRBJ1-5, with D unresolved. V was clipped by 2 bases and J by 0 bases, with 5 bases between them. CDR3 size: 14 residues. CDR1 is SNHLY and CDR2 is FYNNEI in the germline V gene.

The rearrangement uses TRBV15 and TRBJ1-2; D may be TRBD1 (5 bases). The length of the CDR3 is 16 residues. CDR1 and CDR2 from the germline V gene are LNHNV and YYDKDF (reference sequence). Trimming took 0 bases from V and 6 from J, leaving 17 bases between them. The CDR3 DNA follows: TGTGCCACCAGCAGAGATCTTCGGGCAGGGATGGATGGCTACACCTTC. The encoded protein is CATSRDLRAGMDGYTF.

This clone was observed a handful of times. The rearrangement links TRBV5-6 to TRBJ1-2; no clear D. The germline CDR1 and CDR2 sequences are SGHDT and YYEEEE. V was shortened by 2 bases and J by 4 bases, with 9 bases between the two germline ends. CDR3 size: 13 residues. The CDR3 bases are TGTGCCAGCAGCTTCCGGCGGGCCTATGGCTACACCTTC. This gives the protein CASSFRRAYGYTF.

This sequence joins TRBV29-1 and TRBJ1-1; D may be TRBD1 (5 bases). Trimming removed 5 bases at V and 4 bases at J, with 14 bases between. The CDR3 runs to 13 residues. The germline V gene has CDR1 SQVTM and CDR2 ANQGSEA. Here the CDR3 DNA reads TGCAGCGTTCTCCGCGGGGCCGGCACTGAAGCTTTCTTT. It specifies CSVLRGAGTEAFF. Full variable domain (remainder filled in from reference TRBV29-1 and TRBJ1-1): SAVISQKPSRDICQRGTSLTIQCQVDSQVTMMFWYRQQPGQSLTLIATANQGSEATYESGFVIDKFPISRPNLTFSTLTVSNMSPEDSSIYLCSVLRGAGTEAFFGQGTRLTVV.

The chain has TRBV7-2 and TRBJ2-1; 7 nucleotides match TRBD2. The germline CDR1 and CDR2 sequences are SGHTA and FQGNSA. Germline trimming cut 0 bases from V and 11 bases from J; bases unmatched to any gene: 7. CDR3 length: 14 residues. The CDR3 spells CASSLAGTGTKQFF. The CDR3 DNA reads as TGTGCCAGCAGCTTAGCGGGGACCGGGACTAAGCAGTTCTTC.

The chain couples TRBV27 to TRBJ1-6; weak D call: TRBD1 (5 bases). This CDR3 is built from 14 residues. Germline CDR1 reads MNHEY; CDR2 reads SMNVEV (reference sequence). V lost 6 bases, J lost 9 bases, and 15 bases lay in between. Written as DNA, the CDR3 is TGTGCCAGCAGGACGGTCAGGGTAGTTTCACCCCTCCACTTT. Its translation: CASRTVRVVSPLHF.

The count of this clone is one. The J gene is TRBJ1-6, the V gene TRBV10-3; D is possibly TRBD1 (5 bases). The CDR3 has 14 amino acids. CDR1 is ENHRY and CDR2 is SYGVKD in the germline V gene. V dropped 11 bases and J dropped 0 bases, with 11 bases sitting between them. CDR3 in amino acids: CAGRGGSYNSPLHF. CDR3 nucleotides: TGTGCCGGTAGGGGCGGCTCCTATAATTCACCCCTCCACTTT.

This clone came up a few times. The chain recombines TRBV2 with TRBJ2-6; D remains ambiguous. The CDR3 is 16 residues long. CDR1 and CDR2 (germline): SNHLY, FYNNEI. Trimming shortened V by 7 bases and J by 0 bases, and 13 bases separated the two germline ends. The CDR3 region has the DNA TGTGCCAGCACGGCGACGGAGCCCTCTGGGGCCAACGTCCTGACTTTC. Amino acid sequence: CASTATEPSGANVLTF.

This clone is medium-sized. The genes are TRBV19 and TRBJ2-2; D uncertain. Germline-derived CDR1 and CDR2 are LNHDA and SQIVND (reference sequence). The CDR3 totals 11 residues. V lost 5 bases and J 7 bases, leaving 5 bases between the germline ends. CDR3 nucleotides: TGTGCCAGTAGTGTCTTCGGGGAGCTGTTTTTT. It encodes CASSVFGELFF.

In this sample, this clone turned up a few times. This chain connects TRBV9 to TRBJ1-2, with TRBD1 matching 8 bases. CDR1 is SGDLS, CDR2 YYNGEE, per germline. The V gene end was trimmed by 4 bases and the J gene end by 8 bases; junction bases not matched to a gene: 10. The CDR3 length is 14 residues. This CDR3 is CASSSRQGILGYTF. CDR3 sequence (DNA): TGTGCCAGCAGCTCTCGACAGGGGATATTAGGCTACACCTTC.

The CDR3 loop reads CASSIGQDRRVTQYF. In nucleotides, the CDR3 is TGTGCCAGTAGTATTGGGCAAGACAGACGGGTTACGCAGTATTTT. This chain joins TRBV19 and TRBJ2-3; TRBD1 is a possible D gene (5 bases). Trimming left V 3 bases short and J 8 bases short, with 18 bases between. The CDR3 runs to 15 residues. Germline assignment: CDR1 LNHDA and CDR2 SQIVND (reference sequence).

A word on this clone: Distinct nucleotide sequences in the sample also encode this CDR3. This chain uses TRBV7-3 with TRBJ2-1; 7 bases line up with TRBD2. V lost 1 base to trimming and J lost 3 bases; unmatched junction nucleotides: 3. The CDR3 has 15 amino acids. Germline lookup yields CDR1 SGHTA and CDR2 FQGTGA. CDR3 nucleotides: TGTGCCAGCAGCTTAAGCGGGGGACTCTACAATGAGCAGTTCTTC. Translation gives CASSLSGGLYNEQFF.

The V gene is TRBV6-2 or TRBV6-3, the J gene TRBJ2-7; D is perhaps TRBD1 (6 bases). From germline, CDR1 is MNHEY and CDR2 SVGEGT. V was trimmed by 2 bases and J by 4 bases, leaving 6 bases between them. The length of the CDR3 is 12 residues. CDR3 protein: CASSYTGYEQYF. In nucleotides, the CDR3 is TGTGCCAGCAGTTACACAGGGTACGAGCAGTACTTC.

The rearrangement links TRBV19 to TRBJ1-5; D ambiguous. V was pared by 7 bases and J by 3 bases, with 19 bases between. Germline lookup yields CDR1 LNHDA and CDR2 SQIVND (reference sequence). The CDR3 has 16 amino acids. CDR3 coding DNA: TGTGCCAGTATAAAGGAAGGCAGGCTGGCCAATCAGCCCCAGCATTTT. Encoded protein: CASIKEGRLANQPQHF.

This clone occurred once. V and J are TRBV9 and TRBJ2-5; D remains unclear. This CDR3 comprises 15 residues. With 0 bases removed from V and 5 bases from J, the gap between germline ends came to 14 bases. Germline CDR1 SGDLS, CDR2 YYNGEE. The CDR3 sequence: CASSVDAGYGETQYF. The CDR3 DNA is TGTGCCAGCAGCGTAGATGCTGGCTACGGGGAGACCCAGTACTTC.

The chain combines TRBV24-1 with TRBJ1-1; a possible D gene is TRBD1 (5 bases). Germline V CDR1 and CDR2: KGHDR, SFDVKD. V lost 2 bases to trimming and J lost 4 bases, with 19 bases between them. The CDR3 is 17 residues long. CDR3: CATSDSFLEGPGTEAFF. The CDR3 DNA sequence: TGTGCCACCAGTGATTCTTTCCTGGAGGGGCCCGGCACTGAAGCTTTCTTT.

The chain carries TRBV4-1 and TRBJ2-1; D remains unclear. The CDR3 runs 18 residues. V was clipped by 6 bases and J by 0 bases, with 21 bases between them. In germline, CDR1 is MGHRA, CDR2 YSYEKL. The CDR3, as DNA: TGCGCCAGCAGTGCAAAGGCCCCCGACTGGCCCTCCTACAATGAGCAGTTCTTC. Residues: CASSAKAPDWPSYNEQFF.

The V and J genes are TRBV6-2 or TRBV6-3 and TRBJ1-1; perhaps TRBD1 as D (6 bases). CDR1 and CDR2 (germline): MNHEY, SVGEGT. The V gene lost 4 bases and the J gene lost 8 bases, with 14 bases spanning the gap. The CDR3 consists of 13 residues. The CDR3 nucleotides are TGTGCCAGCAGTTTTCGTGTTGGGACAGAAGCTTTCTTT. Its translation: CASSFRVGTEAFF.

V gene TRBV7-2 combines with J gene TRBJ1-4; D is ambiguous. Trimming stripped 5 bases from V and 8 bases from J, with 18 bases between. Germline CDR1 is SGHTA and CDR2 is FQGNSA. This CDR3 has 15 residues. CDR3 protein: CASSQRWGREEKLFF. Written as DNA, the CDR3 is TGTGCCAGCAGCCAACGGTGGGGAAGGGAGGAAAAACTGTTTTTT.

The rearrangement links TRBV6-4 to TRBJ1-2; 8 bases agree with TRBD1. The CDR3 loop spans 14 amino acids. V shed 8 bases and J 4 bases; nucleotides not matched to a gene: 9. Germline CDR1 and CDR2: MRHNA and SNTAGT. CDR3 in amino acids: CASAPGQGAYGYTF. The CDR3 nucleotides are TGTGCCAGCGCCCCCGGACAGGGAGCCTATGGCTACACCTTC.